The following is a TCR beta chain sequence with its context. Its antigen is still unknown. The data are from a study of T-cell memory formation after mild COVID-19. Study results and limitations: Most CD4+ clones that shrank were in CM and EM, while CD8+ ones turned up in EMRA. Whether day 37 second-wave clones are SARS-CoV-2-specific was not confirmed. The study found balanced CD4/CD8 in clones contracting day 15 to 85 and a CD4+ lean in later expanders.

TCRalpha and TCRbeta libraries used 5'RACE with constant-segment primers and UMIs. TCRdb analysed the 5' RACE reads with MiXCR anew, one entry per CDR3 protein. Of about half a million distinct CDR3 sequences listed, roughly 20% are singletons. Per germline, CDR1 SGHTA and CDR2 FQGNSA. This CDR3 contains 13 residues. Trimming pared 4 bases from V and 8 bases from J, leaving 14 bases between. This TCR derives from an adult woman who had mild COVID-19 (a few samples of this study predate the infection). Cell type and time point are not known. Sequences were obtained from PBMCs or a T cell subset sorted from them (not recorded which). The V call is TRBV7-2, the J call TRBJ1-2, with D maybe TRBD1 (6 bases). The CDR3 loop reads CASSYDRSRGYTF. Here the CDR3 DNA reads TGTGCCAGCAGCTACGACAGGTCGCGGGGCTACACCTTC.